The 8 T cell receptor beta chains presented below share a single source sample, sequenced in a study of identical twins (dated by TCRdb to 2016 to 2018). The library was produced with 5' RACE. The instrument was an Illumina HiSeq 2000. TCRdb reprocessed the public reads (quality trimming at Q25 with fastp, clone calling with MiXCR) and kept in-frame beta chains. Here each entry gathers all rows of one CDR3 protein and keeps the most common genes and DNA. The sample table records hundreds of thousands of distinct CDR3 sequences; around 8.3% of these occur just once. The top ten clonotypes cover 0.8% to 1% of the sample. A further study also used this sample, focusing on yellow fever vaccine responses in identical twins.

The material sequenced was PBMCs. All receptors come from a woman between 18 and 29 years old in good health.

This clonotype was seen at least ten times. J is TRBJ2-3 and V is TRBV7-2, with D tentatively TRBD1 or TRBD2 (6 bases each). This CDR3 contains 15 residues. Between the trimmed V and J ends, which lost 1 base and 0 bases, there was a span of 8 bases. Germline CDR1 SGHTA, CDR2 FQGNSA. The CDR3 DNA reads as TGTGCCAGCAGCTTAGGGGGGGCTAGCACAGATACGCAGTATTTT. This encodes CASSLGGASTDTQYF.

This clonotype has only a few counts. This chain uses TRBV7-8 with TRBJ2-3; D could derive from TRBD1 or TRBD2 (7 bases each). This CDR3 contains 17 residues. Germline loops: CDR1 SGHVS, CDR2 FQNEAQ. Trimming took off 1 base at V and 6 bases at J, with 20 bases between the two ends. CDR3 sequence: CASSLEGGGGALDTQYF. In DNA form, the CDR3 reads TGTGCCAGCAGCTTAGAAGGGGGCGGGGGTGCCCTGGATACGCAGTATTTT.

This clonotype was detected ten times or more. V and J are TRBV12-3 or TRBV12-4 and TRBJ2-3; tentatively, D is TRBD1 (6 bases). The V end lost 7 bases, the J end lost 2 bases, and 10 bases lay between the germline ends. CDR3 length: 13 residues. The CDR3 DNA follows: TGTGCCAGCAAGGGGGAGAACACAGATACGCAGTATTTT. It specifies CASKGENTDTQYF.

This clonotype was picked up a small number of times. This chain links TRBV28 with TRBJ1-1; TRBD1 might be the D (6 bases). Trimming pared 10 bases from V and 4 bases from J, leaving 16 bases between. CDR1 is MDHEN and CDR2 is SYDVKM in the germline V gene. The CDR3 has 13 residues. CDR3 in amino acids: CATYRAIGTEAFF. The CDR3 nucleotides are TGTGCCACCTACAGGGCTATTGGCACTGAAGCTTTCTTT.

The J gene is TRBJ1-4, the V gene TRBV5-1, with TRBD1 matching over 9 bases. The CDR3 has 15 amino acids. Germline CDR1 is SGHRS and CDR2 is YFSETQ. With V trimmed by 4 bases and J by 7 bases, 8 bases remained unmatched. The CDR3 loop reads CASSAKQGAVEKLFF. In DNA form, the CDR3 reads TGCGCCAGCAGCGCCAAACAGGGGGCTGTTGAAAAACTGTTTTTT.

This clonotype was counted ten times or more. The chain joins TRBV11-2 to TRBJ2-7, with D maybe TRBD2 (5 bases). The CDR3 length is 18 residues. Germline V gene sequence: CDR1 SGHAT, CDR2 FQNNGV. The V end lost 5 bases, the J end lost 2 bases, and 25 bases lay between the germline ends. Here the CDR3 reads CASSRFSWTVSEAYEQYF. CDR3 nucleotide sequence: TGTGCCAGCAGCCGGTTCTCCTGGACTGTATCGGAAGCCTACGAGCAGTACTTC.

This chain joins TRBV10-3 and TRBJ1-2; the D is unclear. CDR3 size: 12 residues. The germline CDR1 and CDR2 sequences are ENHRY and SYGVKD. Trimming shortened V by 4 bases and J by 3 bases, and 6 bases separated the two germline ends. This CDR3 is CAISAQDYGYTF. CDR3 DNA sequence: TGTGCCATCAGTGCGCAGGACTATGGCTACACCTTC.

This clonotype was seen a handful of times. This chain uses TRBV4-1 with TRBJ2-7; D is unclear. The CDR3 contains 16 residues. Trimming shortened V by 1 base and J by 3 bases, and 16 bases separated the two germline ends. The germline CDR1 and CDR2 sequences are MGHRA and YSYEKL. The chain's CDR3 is CASSQGTANKVYEQYF. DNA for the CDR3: TGCGCCAGCAGCCAAGGCACGGCTAACAAGGTCTACGAGCAGTACTTC.